Presented here are 13 T cell receptor beta chains from one specimen sequenced in a study of beta chain features in type 1 diabetes. Broader study findings: Shortening of TCRB CDR3s, moderate but significant, appeared in all four CD4+ subsets of Type 1 diabetes patients.

Expressed TCRB transcripts were sequenced, since all the RNA that had been isolated was reverse transcribed. Libraries were prepared by immunoSEQ multiplex PCR; TCRdb keeps only in-frame clonotypes and omits some of them. The profile covers a few hundred thousand clones, with roughly 12% appearing a single time and around 0.0099% taken by the ten largest. These receptors are not linked to any known antigen. The source material was naive CD4+ T cells from blood. These receptors all stem from a woman aged 18-35 years with type 1 diabetes.

The chain employs TRBV30 and TRBJ1-1, with a weak D call TRBD1 (5 bases). Trimming stripped 7 bases from V and 1 base from J, with 10 bases between. The V gene's germline CDR1 is GTSNPN and CDR2 SVGIG (reference sequence). The CDR3 runs 12 residues. The CDR3 DNA follows: TGTGCCTTGGACACAAAGAACACTGAAGCTTTCTTT. Protein product: CALDTKNTEAFF.

J is TRBJ2-5 and V is TRBV19; perhaps TRBD1 as D (6 bases). Looked up from germline, CDR1 is LNHDA and CDR2 is SQIVND (reference sequence). CDR3 length: 14 amino acids. Trimming pared 4 bases from V and 1 base from J, leaving 10 bases between. In DNA form, the CDR3 reads TGTGCCAGTAGTACCGGACAGATCCAAGAGACCCAGTACTTC. Amino acid sequence: CASSTGQIQETQYF.

This clone came up once. The V and J genes are TRBV18 and TRBJ2-5; TRBD1 aligns across 7 bases. This CDR3 is 14 amino acids long. The germline V gene encodes CDR1 KGHSH and CDR2 LQKENI. With 2 bases clipped from V and 2 bases from J, the junction kept 2 bases outside the gene matches. For the CDR3, the DNA is TGTGCCAGCTCACCAGGGACAGAACAAGAGACCCAGTACTTC. Protein: CASSPGTEQETQYF.

This rearrangement joins TRBV7-6 to TRBJ1-1; no reliable D call. Germline CDR1 and CDR2: SGHVS and FNYEAQ. V lost 8 bases and J 6 bases, leaving 31 bases between the germline ends. CDR3 length: 18 residues. CDR3 in DNA: TGTGCCAGCGCAACCGGGATACCGAAGATTACGGGCGTCGCTGAAGCTTTCTTT. It encodes CASATGIPKITGVAEAFF.

This clone occurred a few times. The chain couples TRBV19 to TRBJ1-5, with D unclear. The germline V and J ends were trimmed by 5 bases and 5 bases, with 16 bases remaining between them. In germline, CDR1 is LNHDA, CDR2 SQIVND (reference sequence). This CDR3 contains 15 residues. The CDR3 coding sequence is TGTGCCAGTAGTGGCGGAAAACTGACGGATCAGCCCCAGCATTTT. The encoded protein is CASSGGKLTDQPQHF.

The rearrangement uses TRBV19 and TRBJ1-1; possibly TRBD1 for D (5 bases). V was cut by 5 bases and J by 3 bases, with 10 bases left in between. Germline lookup yields CDR1 LNHDA and CDR2 SQIVND (reference sequence). CDR3 length: 13 amino acids. In DNA form, the CDR3 reads TGTGCCAGTAGTCTGACAGAACACACTGAAGCTTTCTTT. This codes for CASSLTEHTEAFF.

This clone was seen a few times. The chain employs TRBV18 and TRBJ1-1, with 8 positions matching TRBD1. With 3 bases clipped from V and 8 bases from J, the junction kept 11 bases outside the gene matches. The CDR3 runs to 15 residues. CDR1 KGHSH and CDR2 LQKENI come from the germline V gene. CDR3 coding DNA: TGTGCCAGCTCACCGCGGACAGGGAAGAGGGACGAAGCTTTCTTT. This codes for CASSPRTGKRDEAFF. Looking up the rest from reference TRBV18 and TRBJ1-1 gives the full variable domain: NAGVMQNPRHLVRRRGQEARLRCSPMKGHSHVYWYRQLPEEGLKFMVYLQKENIIDESGMPKERFSAEFPKEGPSILRIQQVVRGDSAAYFCASSPRTGKRDEAFFGQGTRLTVV.

The chain links TRBV4-3 to TRBJ1-1; weak D call: TRBD1 (6 bases). Looked up from germline, CDR1 is LGHNA and CDR2 is YSLEER. CDR3 length: 14 residues. Trimming took 1 base from V and 1 from J, leaving 7 bases between them. The CDR3 protein is CASSQGGQNTEAFF. In DNA, the CDR3 is TGCGCCAGCAGCCAAGGGGGACAGAACACTGAAGCTTTCTTT.

This chain links TRBV7-2 with TRBJ2-7, with D tentatively TRBD1 (5 bases). CDR1 is SGHTA, CDR2 FQGNSA, per germline. The CDR3 runs to 13 residues. V was shortened by 2 bases and J by 5 bases, with 10 bases between the two germline ends. In DNA form, the CDR3 reads TGTGCCAGCAGCTTACCAGGGATCAACGAGCAGTACTTC. Protein product: CASSLPGINEQYF.

This clone was seen more than once but under ten times. The J gene is TRBJ2-4, the V gene TRBV4-1; 10 positions match TRBD1. The V gene's germline CDR1 is MGHRA and CDR2 YSYEKL. J lost 0 bases, V lost 4 bases, and 9 bases had no gene match. The CDR3 is 18 amino acids. CDR3 region: CASSPGQGLNLAKNIQYF. The CDR3 bases are TGCGCCAGCAGCCCGGGACAGGGGCTAAATCTAGCCAAAAACATTCAGTACTTC.

The chain links TRBV10-3 to TRBJ2-7, with 11 bases identical to TRBD2. Germline V lookup: CDR1 ENHRY, CDR2 SYGVKD. Trimming removed 0 bases from V and 7 bases from J; junction bases left unmatched: 11. This CDR3 is 17 amino acids long. The CDR3 here is CAISESKGTSGSQEQYF. The CDR3 region has the DNA TGTGCCATCAGTGAGTCGAAGGGGACTAGCGGCAGCCAAGAGCAGTACTTC.

This clone was picked up a small number of times. The chain combines TRBV6-5 with TRBJ2-3, with TRBD2 matching 8 bases. The CDR3 is 15 residues long. J was trimmed by 4 bases and V by 0 bases; bases with no gene match: 3. Germline V gives CDR1 MNHEY, CDR2 SVGAGI. CDR3 protein: CASSYSGGGSDTQYF. CDR3 coding DNA: TGTGCCAGCAGTTACTCGGGCGGGGGGTCAGATACGCAGTATTTT.

This clone showed up just a few times. The V gene is TRBV19, the J gene TRBJ1-1, with TRBD1 matching 7 bases. Per germline, CDR1 LNHDA and CDR2 SQIVND (reference sequence). The CDR3 runs to 14 residues. Losses at the gene ends were 6 bases for V and 4 bases for J; bases not matched to a gene: 8. The chain's CDR3 is CASSLLQGFTEAFF. The DNA of the CDR3 is TGTGCCAGTAGCCTCCTACAGGGGTTCACTGAAGCTTTCTTT.